This T cell receptor (beta chain) was recovered during a study of blood T cell repertoires in COVID-19 (dated by TCRdb to 2018 to 2021). Background for the entire study: Samples from collaborators originated in the United States, Italy and Spain and spanned both the acute and convalescent phases of COVID-19. The material from the prospective study consisted of cDNA or gDNA derived from T cells, B-cell-depleted T cells, or PBMCs. Subjects who had been exposed to COVID-19, were actively infected with it, or had recovered from it provided the deeply sampled blood TCRbeta repertoires that made up the dataset. The repertoires were made available in a free public database intended to serve as a resource for research on the immune response to SARS-CoV-2. The samples were drawn from two sources: the first 160 participants of the ongoing ImmuneRACE study, and about 1,300 subjects contributed by 6 global collaborators. A de-identified subject ID, COVID-19 status, age in years and sex were almost always included in the sample metadata. Where HLA class I and class II types were available, the types were taken from metadata supplied by the sample provider, not from assay-based typing. Results and caveats for the whole study, not just this receptor: The quantity of clinical and demographic metadata differed by source and by participant and was supplied without curation.

Of note for this clone: The antigen this receptor binds is unknown. Nothing much larger sits one base from this clone, and base qualities are not available.

TCRbeta CDR3 regions were amplified from genomic DNA using the immunoSEQ Assay, a bias-controlled multiplex PCR. In the authors' own workflow: Within the assay, amplification of reference gene primers was used to estimate how many nucleated cells each sample contained. To quantify the absolute abundance of each unique TCRbeta CDR3 rearrangement, sequence reads were collapsed and filtered. For each sample, productive Simpson clonality was calculated as the square root of Simpson's diversity index over productive rearrangements. TCRdb's version of the immuneACCESS table is confined to in-frame rearrangements and falls short of the full clone set. An unresolved V gene accounts for under half of the shortfall where checked; the remainder is of unknown origin. Clone size and V and J calls were adopted from that table, with D and trimming inferred from the DNA. Across this sample there are a few hundred thousand clones, with around 83% seen only once. In total, the top ten clones hold about 1.4% of the sample.

A second Seattle source provided samples from volunteer blood donors who had recovered from COVID-19. Each collaborating institution followed its own protocols to collect whole blood in K2EDTA tubes. For TCRbeta analysis, collaborator samples were shipped as frozen whole blood, as isolated PBMCs, or as DNA extracted from either sample type. The trim is 0 bases for V and 8 bases for J, with a gap of 14 bases between the germline ends. The CDR3 spans 15 residues, from the cysteine through the phenylalanine. The only DNA kept is the CDR3, 45 bases in frame from the first base. For CDR1 and CDR2, the germline V gene lists MNHEY and SVGEGT.

This chain joins TRBV6-2 or TRBV6-3 to TRBJ2-4, with a tentative D gene TRBD1 over 5 matching bases. This clonotype was sampled from a middle-aged woman who had recovered from COVID-19. The sample comprised peripheral blood. Here is the DNA: TGTGCCAGCAGTTACTCCCAACCCCCCAGGGACATTCAGTACTTC. Translation gives CASSYSQPPRDIQYF.